This TCR beta chain is drawn from a study of blood T cell repertoires in COVID-19. Study details: Some COVID-19 samples were acute and others convalescent; all came from the United States, Italy and Spain. T cells, B-cell-depleted T cells, or PBMCs supplied cDNA or gDNA.

In the source study's methods: Nucleated cell counts were estimated from reference gene primer amplification. TCRdb's table, derived via immunoSEQ multiplex PCR, lists solely in-frame clones and lacks some. V and J calls and clone size come straight from that table; D and trimming were deduced from the DNA. The data contain under 200,000 clones, about 84% of them singletons. This CDR3 has 16 amino acids. CDR1 is SGHRS, CDR2 YFSETQ, per germline. Losses at the gene ends were 0 bases for V and 4 bases for J; bases not matched to a gene: 7. Enrolled through a virtual design, the participants were between roughly 18 and 100 years of age and came from some 26 US areas.

The sequence was obtained from a man aged 40-55 years with acute COVID-19. Sequencing input: PBMCs or T cells enriched from blood (not recorded which). The rearrangement uses TRBV5-1 and TRBJ2-1; 7 nucleotides match TRBD2. The CDR3 DNA reads as TGCGCCAGCAGCTTGGAGGCTAGCGGTCTTTACAATGAGCAGTTCTTC. This codes for CASSLEASGLYNEQFF.